A selection of T cell receptor beta chains follows, all from one sample in a study of T cell repertoires in cytomegalovirus infection. A single record per CDR3 protein comes from TCRdb applying MiXCR to the reads. Among around 740,000 distinct CDR3 sequences, roughly 36% were seen once, and the ten largest hold roughly 2.8%. The sequenced sample consisted of PBMCs. These receptors all stem from a human donor in good health (CMV status not recorded). Some clones in this sample may be carry-over from other donors' samples. CDR3s include the opening cysteine and the closing phenylalanine or tryptophan. Each record gives: J gene, D gene, clone size, V gene, CDR3 DNA, CDR3 protein. A D gene is named only where the DNA matches it firmly. Size tells how often a clone was seen (once, few, many) or the class of an expanded clone, and some rows leave it out.

J gene: TRBJ1-2; D gene: NA; clone size: NA; V gene: TRBV28; CDR3 DNA: TGTGCCAGCAGTTTAACAGGGCTTACCTATGGCTACACCTTC; CDR3 protein: CASSLTGLTYGYTF
J gene: TRBJ1-2; D gene: NA; clone size: few; V gene: TRBV27; CDR3 DNA: TGTGCCAGCAGACCGACAGGCTCCCTGGGCTACACCTTC; CDR3 protein: CASRPTGSLGYTF
J gene: TRBJ1-1; D gene: NA; clone size: few; V gene: TRBV5-4; CDR3 DNA: TGTGCCAGCAGCTTCCCGTTGACGGATTATAACACTGAAGCTTTCTTT; CDR3 protein: CASSFPLTDYNTEAFF
J gene: TRBJ1-1; D gene: NA; clone size: NA; V gene: TRBV9; CDR3 DNA: TGTGCCAGCAGCCCCAGGCGAGACAGGCCAACGATTGAAGCTTTCTTT; CDR3 protein: CASSPRRDRPTIEAFF
J gene: TRBJ1-5; D gene: TRBD1; clone size: NA; V gene: TRBV6-2/TRBV6-3; CDR3 DNA: TGTGCCAGCAGTTACTCCGGGACAGAATCAGTTCTGAATCAGCCCCAGCATTTT; CDR3 protein: CASSYSGTESVLNQPQHF
J gene: TRBJ1-5; D gene: NA; clone size: NA; V gene: TRBV28; CDR3 DNA: TGTGCCAGCAGACCCTCCTTTTGGGGCGGGCAGCCCCAGCATTTT; CDR3 protein: CASRPSFWGGQPQHF
J gene: TRBJ2-5; D gene: NA; clone size: few; V gene: TRBV5-1; CDR3 DNA: TGCGCCAGCAGCATCACCGGGAGTCAAAAGACCCAGTACTTC; CDR3 protein: CASSITGSQKTQYF
J gene: TRBJ1-1; D gene: TRBD1; clone size: few; V gene: TRBV7-2; CDR3 DNA: TGTGCCAGCAGCCATCAGGAGGGGGCAGTCACTGAAGCTTTCTTT; CDR3 protein: CASSHQEGAVTEAFF
J gene: TRBJ1-6; D gene: TRBD1; clone size: few; V gene: TRBV20-1; CDR3 DNA: TGCAGTGCTAGGGTTATACCGGGACAGGGCGGTGAAAGAAATAATTCACCCCTCCACTTT; CDR3 protein: CSARVIPGQGGERNNSPLHF
J gene: TRBJ1-2; D gene: TRBD1; clone size: NA; V gene: TRBV19; CDR3 DNA: TGTGCCAGTAGTGGGACAGCGAACGTCTATGGCTACACCTTC; CDR3 protein: CASSGTANVYGYTF
J gene: TRBJ2-2; D gene: TRBD2; clone size: few; V gene: TRBV6-1; CDR3 DNA: TGTGCCAGCAGTAGGACTAGCGGGTCAATCACCGGGGAGCTGTTTTTT; CDR3 protein: CASSRTSGSITGELFF
J gene: TRBJ1-1; D gene: TRBD1; clone size: many; V gene: TRBV7-2; CDR3 DNA: TGTGCCAGCAGCTTACCCCCAGGGGGGGGCACTGAAGCTTTCTTT; CDR3 protein: CASSLPPGGGTEAFF
J gene: TRBJ2-7; D gene: NA; clone size: NA; V gene: TRBV6-2/TRBV6-3; CDR3 DNA: TGTGCCAGCAGTTACTCGTGGTTCGAGCAGTACTTC; CDR3 protein: CASSYSWFEQYF
J gene: TRBJ1-1; D gene: NA; clone size: NA; V gene: TRBV6-8; CDR3 DNA: TGTGCCAGCAGTGTCTACTCTACTAGGAACACTGAAGCTTTCTTT; CDR3 protein: CASSVYSTRNTEAFF
J gene: TRBJ2-5; D gene: NA; clone size: once; V gene: TRBV2; CDR3 DNA: TGTGCCAGCAGTCTCAAGGGATCCCGGGAGACCCAGTACTTC; CDR3 protein: CASSLKGSRETQYF
J gene: TRBJ2-5; D gene: NA; clone size: many; V gene: TRBV7-8; CDR3 DNA: TGTGCCAGCAGCCCAGGGGTCTTCCAAGAGACCCAGTACTTC; CDR3 protein: CASSPGVFQETQYF
J gene: TRBJ1-6; D gene: NA; clone size: many; V gene: TRBV11-2; CDR3 DNA: TGTGCCAGCAGCCTAACGGACATGAGCGTATATTCACCCCTCCACTTT; CDR3 protein: CASSLTDMSVYSPLHF
J gene: TRBJ2-3; D gene: NA; clone size: few; V gene: TRBV7-6; CDR3 DNA: TGTGCCAGCAGCTTAGAGGCCTCTCCGTCTAGCACAGATACGCAGTATTTT; CDR3 protein: CASSLEASPSSTDTQYF
J gene: TRBJ1-5; D gene: TRBD1; clone size: few; V gene: TRBV6-6; CDR3 DNA: TGTGCCAGCAGTTATGATACGGAGAGTGGGGCAGGGGGGAATCAGCCCCAGCATTTT; CDR3 protein: CASSYDTESGAGGNQPQHF
J gene: TRBJ2-3; D gene: NA; clone size: few; V gene: TRBV7-2; CDR3 DNA: TGTGCCAGCAGCTTAGAGGTATTTCCCACAGATACGCAGTATTTT; CDR3 protein: CASSLEVFPTDTQYF
J gene: TRBJ2-7; D gene: TRBD1; clone size: few; V gene: TRBV12-3/TRBV12-4; CDR3 DNA: TGTGCCAGCAGTGGCCTGGGGACAGTGGCCTCCGAGCAGTACTTC; CDR3 protein: CASSGLGTVASEQYF
J gene: TRBJ1-2; D gene: NA; clone size: NA; V gene: TRBV2; CDR3 DNA: TGTGCCAGCACCAGGGGTGGTGGCTACACCTTC; CDR3 protein: CASTRGGGYTF
J gene: TRBJ1-6; D gene: NA; clone size: NA; V gene: TRBV7-2; CDR3 DNA: TGTGCCAGCAGCCCGAGGTACAGGGAATTTAATTCACCCCTCCACTTT; CDR3 protein: CASSPRYREFNSPLHF
J gene: TRBJ2-1; D gene: TRBD2; clone size: NA; V gene: TRBV7-8; CDR3 DNA: TGTGCCAGCAGCCCCTCAGCGGGAGGAGGAGATGAGCAGTTCTTC; CDR3 protein: CASSPSAGGGDEQFF
J gene: TRBJ2-3; D gene: NA; clone size: once; V gene: TRBV6-6; CDR3 DNA: TGTGCCAGCAGTGCTTCTTGGGTAGATACGCAGTATTTT; CDR3 protein: CASSASWVDTQYF
J gene: TRBJ1-5; D gene: NA; clone size: few; V gene: TRBV7-2; CDR3 DNA: TGTGCCAGCAGCTCTAGACGTCAACCCAGCAATCAGCCCCAGCATTTT; CDR3 protein: CASSSRRQPSNQPQHF
J gene: TRBJ2-2; D gene: NA; clone size: few; V gene: TRBV7-9; CDR3 DNA: TGTGCCAGCAGCTTAGCAGGGATTGGGGAGCTGTTTTTT; CDR3 protein: CASSLAGIGELFF
J gene: TRBJ2-7; D gene: TRBD1; clone size: NA; V gene: TRBV4-1; CDR3 DNA: TGCGCCAGCAGCCTCCGGGACAGTCCATCCTACGAGCAGTACTTC; CDR3 protein: CASSLRDSPSYEQYF
J gene: TRBJ2-6; D gene: NA; clone size: NA; V gene: TRBV2; CDR3 DNA: TGTGACAGCAGTGTAAACACAGCTGGGGCCAACGTCCTGACTTTC; CDR3 protein: CDSSVNTAGANVLTF
J gene: TRBJ1-5; D gene: NA; clone size: many; V gene: TRBV6-5; CDR3 DNA: TGTGCCAGCAGTCACTCATCATCCGGGACCGCGCGTTATGAATTCACCCAGCATTTT; CDR3 protein: CASSHSSSGTARYEFTQHF
J gene: TRBJ2-2; D gene: TRBD2; clone size: few; V gene: TRBV28; CDR3 DNA: TGTGCCAGCAGTCCTAGCGGGAGGCACGGGGAGCTGTTTTTT; CDR3 protein: CASSPSGRHGELFF
J gene: TRBJ2-1; D gene: NA; clone size: NA; V gene: TRBV28; CDR3 DNA: TGTGCCAGCAGTTTTAAATTCCGGGCCAACGAGCAGTTCTTC; CDR3 protein: CASSFKFRANEQFF
J gene: TRBJ2-3; D gene: TRBD1; clone size: few; V gene: TRBV5-4; CDR3 DNA: TGTGCCAGCAGAAACAGGGGTAGCACAGATACGCAGTATTTT; CDR3 protein: CASRNRGSTDTQYF
J gene: TRBJ1-3; D gene: NA; clone size: NA; V gene: TRBV7-6; CDR3 DNA: TGTGCCAGCAGCTTAGCAGGGAGACAAAACACCATATATTTT; CDR3 protein: CASSLAGRQNTIYF
J gene: TRBJ2-3; D gene: TRBD2; clone size: NA; V gene: TRBV27; CDR3 DNA: TGTGCCAGCAGACTAGCGGGAGGGGCAGATACGCAGTATTTT; CDR3 protein: CASRLAGGADTQYF
J gene: TRBJ1-2; D gene: NA; clone size: NA; V gene: TRBV7-6; CDR3 DNA: TGTGCCACCCAGGGAACGGATTTTGGCTACCCCTTC; CDR3 protein: CATQGTDFGYPF
J gene: TRBJ2-7; D gene: TRBD1; clone size: many; V gene: TRBV12-3/TRBV12-4; CDR3 DNA: TGTGCCAGCAGTTTAGCATTGGGGACAGGGGCGCATTACTTC; CDR3 protein: CASSLALGTGAHYF
J gene: TRBJ2-7; D gene: NA; clone size: NA; V gene: TRBV11-2; CDR3 DNA: TGTGCCAGCAGCTCCGCCCCACAGGGAATAGAGCAGTACTTC; CDR3 protein: CASSSAPQGIEQYF
J gene: TRBJ2-1; D gene: TRBD2; clone size: few; V gene: TRBV7-8; CDR3 DNA: TGTGCCAGCAGCTTAGGGCGGGAGTACAATGAGCAGTTCTTC; CDR3 protein: CASSLGREYNEQFF
J gene: TRBJ2-3; D gene: TRBD1; clone size: few; V gene: TRBV19; CDR3 DNA: TGTGCCAGTAGCCAAGACAGGGTAGCAGATACGCAGTATTTT; CDR3 protein: CASSQDRVADTQYF
J gene: TRBJ1-2; D gene: NA; clone size: few; V gene: TRBV7-3; CDR3 DNA: TGTGCCAGCAGCTTAGAACAAAGGCGGGGCTACACCTTC; CDR3 protein: CASSLEQRRGYTF
J gene: TRBJ1-3; D gene: NA; clone size: NA; V gene: TRBV6-5; CDR3 DNA: TGTGCCAGCACCACTGCCTCTGGAAACACCATATATTTT; CDR3 protein: CASTTASGNTIYF
J gene: TRBJ2-1; D gene: NA; clone size: NA; V gene: TRBV28; CDR3 DNA: TGTGCCAGCAGCCCCCTTGGCGGTTTGGCCGGGGATGAGCAGTTCTTC; CDR3 protein: CASSPLGGLAGDEQFF
J gene: TRBJ2-3; D gene: TRBD2; clone size: NA; V gene: TRBV4-1; CDR3 DNA: TGCGCCAGCAGCCAACGACTAGCGGAAGATACGCAGTATTTT; CDR3 protein: CASSQRLAEDTQYF
J gene: TRBJ2-7; D gene: NA; clone size: few; V gene: TRBV7-6; CDR3 DNA: TGTGCCAGCAGTCCACTGCAGGGAACATCCTACGAGCAGTACTTC; CDR3 protein: CASSPLQGTSYEQYF
J gene: TRBJ1-1; D gene: NA; clone size: few; V gene: TRBV28; CDR3 DNA: TGTGCCAGCAGTTTTTATCCGTCCGCGAACACTGAAGCTTTCTTT; CDR3 protein: CASSFYPSANTEAFF
J gene: TRBJ2-1; D gene: NA; clone size: NA; V gene: TRBV20-1; CDR3 DNA: TGCAGTGCTAGAGATCCCCCCCGGGGAGTCGACAGCTCCTACAATGAGCAGTTCTTC; CDR3 protein: CSARDPPRGVDSSYNEQFF
J gene: TRBJ2-2; D gene: NA; clone size: NA; V gene: TRBV28; CDR3 DNA: TGTGCCACCGGTCCTCCAAATGACAGGCCCGGGGAGCTGTTTTTT; CDR3 protein: CATGPPNDRPGELFF
J gene: TRBJ1-1; D gene: NA; clone size: NA; V gene: TRBV10-3; CDR3 DNA: TGTGCCATCAGTGAGCTGGACAGTTATGAAGCTTTCTTT; CDR3 protein: CAISELDSYEAFF
J gene: TRBJ2-2; D gene: TRBD1; clone size: NA; V gene: TRBV28; CDR3 DNA: TGTGCCAGCAGTTCCCCGACAGGGGGACCCATCGCGAACACCGGGGAGCTGTTTTTT; CDR3 protein: CASSSPTGGPIANTGELFF
J gene: TRBJ1-5; D gene: NA; clone size: once; V gene: TRBV6-8; CDR3 DNA: TGTGCCAGCATGGACAGACGTTATAGCAATCAGCCCCAGCATTTT; CDR3 protein: CASMDRRYSNQPQHF
J gene: TRBJ2-3; D gene: NA; clone size: NA; V gene: TRBV28; CDR3 DNA: TGTGCCAGCAGTCCGTGGGACAGTGGGGGGGAAGATACGCAGTATTTT; CDR3 protein: CASSPWDSGGEDTQYF
J gene: TRBJ1-2; D gene: TRBD1; clone size: NA; V gene: TRBV28; CDR3 DNA: TGTGCCAGCAGCCGGGGGGTCAAGGGGGCGCACTATGGCTACACCTTC; CDR3 protein: CASSRGVKGAHYGYTF
J gene: TRBJ1-2; D gene: TRBD1; clone size: few; V gene: TRBV28; CDR3 DNA: TGTGCCAGCAGCCCCCAGGGGGCGCAGGGCTACACCTTC; CDR3 protein: CASSPQGAQGYTF
J gene: TRBJ2-7; D gene: NA; clone size: few; V gene: TRBV5-6; CDR3 DNA: TGTGCCAGCAACTCCCTTGGATTCTACGAGCAGTACTTC; CDR3 protein: CASNSLGFYEQYF